This entry is about one T cell receptor beta chain. Its cognate antigen is unknown. These data originate in a study of CXCR3-negative and CXCR3-positive naive CD8 T cells. This CDR3 is built from 18 residues. Germline CDR1 DFQATT, CDR2 SNEGSKA (reference sequence). UMI-labeled 5' RACE TRB cDNA libraries were prepared from the cells. Reanalyzing the 5' RACE reads, TCRdb keeps one entry per CDR3 protein, without DNA. The listing contains about 28,000 distinct CDR3 sequences. General study findings and limits: Similar TRBV-TRBJ gene usage was seen in naive CXCR3-negative and CXCR3-positive cells, but not in memory cells.

V gene TRBV20-1 combines with J gene TRBJ2-3; TCRdb's D call of TRBD2 is untestable without DNA. This TCR was sampled from a human donor in good health. Some clones in this sample may be carry-over from other donors' samples. The specimen sequenced was memory CD8+ T cells from blood. CDR3 region: CSATIKGLAGPHTDTQYF.